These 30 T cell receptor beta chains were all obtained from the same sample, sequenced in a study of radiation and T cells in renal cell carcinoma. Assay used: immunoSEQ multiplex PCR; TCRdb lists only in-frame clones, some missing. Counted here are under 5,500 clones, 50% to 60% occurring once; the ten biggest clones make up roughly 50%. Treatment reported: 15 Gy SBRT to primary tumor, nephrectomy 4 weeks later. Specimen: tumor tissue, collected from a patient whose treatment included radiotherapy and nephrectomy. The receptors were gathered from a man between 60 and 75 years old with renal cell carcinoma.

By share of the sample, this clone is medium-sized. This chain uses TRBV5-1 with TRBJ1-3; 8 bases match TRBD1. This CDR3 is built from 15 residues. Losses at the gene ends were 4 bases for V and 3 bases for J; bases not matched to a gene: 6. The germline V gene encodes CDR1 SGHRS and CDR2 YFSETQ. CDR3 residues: CASSLGQADGNTIYF. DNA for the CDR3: TGCGCCAGCAGCCTGGGACAGGCAGATGGAAACACCATATATTTT.

The CDR3 loop is CASSWGTGTGYEQYF. The CDR3 coding sequence is TGTGCCAGCAGCTGGGGGACAGGGACGGGTTACGAGCAGTACTTC. The chain couples TRBV5-6 to TRBJ2-7; 9 positions match TRBD1. CDR1 is SGHDT and CDR2 is YYEEEE in the germline V gene. This CDR3 spans 15 amino acids. V lost 3 bases and J lost 4; bases outside the gene matches: 8.

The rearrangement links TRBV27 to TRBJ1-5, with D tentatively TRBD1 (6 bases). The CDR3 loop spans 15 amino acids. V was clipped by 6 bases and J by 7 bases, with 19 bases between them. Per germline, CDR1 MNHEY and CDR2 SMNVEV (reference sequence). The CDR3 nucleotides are TGTGCCAGCAGCGCTAAGCGGGGGGGCGGCCAGCCCCAGCATTTT. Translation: CASSAKRGGGQPQHF.

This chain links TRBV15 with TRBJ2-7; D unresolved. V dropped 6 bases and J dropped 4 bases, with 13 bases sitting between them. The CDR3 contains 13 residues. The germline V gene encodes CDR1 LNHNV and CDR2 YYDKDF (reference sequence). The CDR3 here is CATSANRAYEQYF. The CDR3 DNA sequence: TGTGCCACCAGTGCAAACAGAGCGTACGAGCAGTACTTC.

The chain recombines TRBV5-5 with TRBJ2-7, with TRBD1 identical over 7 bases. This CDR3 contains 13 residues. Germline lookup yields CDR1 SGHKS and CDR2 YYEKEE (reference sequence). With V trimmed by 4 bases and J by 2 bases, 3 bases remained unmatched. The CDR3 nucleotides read TGTGCCAGCAGCGTTGACAGGGCCTACGAGCAGTACTTC. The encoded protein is CASSVDRAYEQYF.

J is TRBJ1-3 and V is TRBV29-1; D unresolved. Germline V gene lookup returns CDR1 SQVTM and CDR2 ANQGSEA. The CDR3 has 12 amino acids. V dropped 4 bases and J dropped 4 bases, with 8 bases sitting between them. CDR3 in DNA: TGCAGCGTTGGTGATTACGGAAACACCATATATTTT. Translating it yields CSVGDYGNTIYF.

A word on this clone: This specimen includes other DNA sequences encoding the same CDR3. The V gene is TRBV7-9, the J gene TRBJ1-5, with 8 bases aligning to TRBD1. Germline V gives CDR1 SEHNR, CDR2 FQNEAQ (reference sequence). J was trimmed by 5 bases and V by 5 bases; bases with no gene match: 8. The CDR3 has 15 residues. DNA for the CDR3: TGTGCCAGCAGCCCGACAGGGGCGGGGGATCAGCCCCAGCATTTT. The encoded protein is CASSPTGAGDQPQHF.

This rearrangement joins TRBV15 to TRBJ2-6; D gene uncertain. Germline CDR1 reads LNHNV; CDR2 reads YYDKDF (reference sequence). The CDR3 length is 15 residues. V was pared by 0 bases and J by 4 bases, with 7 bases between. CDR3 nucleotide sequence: TGTGCCACCAGCAGAGATGTTCCCGGGGCCAACGTCCTGACTTTC. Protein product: CATSRDVPGANVLTF.

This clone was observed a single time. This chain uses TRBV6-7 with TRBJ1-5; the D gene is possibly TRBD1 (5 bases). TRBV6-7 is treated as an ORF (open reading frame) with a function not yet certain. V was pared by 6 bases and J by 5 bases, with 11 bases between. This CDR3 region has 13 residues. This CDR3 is CASRFGGDQPQHF. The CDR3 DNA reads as TGTGCCAGCAGGTTCGGGGGGGATCAGCCCCAGCATTTT.

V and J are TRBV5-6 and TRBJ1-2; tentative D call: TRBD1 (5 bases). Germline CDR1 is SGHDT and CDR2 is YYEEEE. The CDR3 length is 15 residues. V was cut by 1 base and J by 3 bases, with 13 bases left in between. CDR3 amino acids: CASSLNPQGDYGYTF. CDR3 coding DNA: TGTGCCAGCAGCTTGAACCCGCAGGGTGACTATGGCTACACCTTC.

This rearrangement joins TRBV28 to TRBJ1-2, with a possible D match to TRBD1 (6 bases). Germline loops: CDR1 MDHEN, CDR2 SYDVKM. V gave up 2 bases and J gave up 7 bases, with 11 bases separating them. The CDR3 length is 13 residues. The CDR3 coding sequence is TGTGCCAGCAGTTTAGCGGGGGCGAGTGGCTACACCTTC. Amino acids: CASSLAGASGYTF.

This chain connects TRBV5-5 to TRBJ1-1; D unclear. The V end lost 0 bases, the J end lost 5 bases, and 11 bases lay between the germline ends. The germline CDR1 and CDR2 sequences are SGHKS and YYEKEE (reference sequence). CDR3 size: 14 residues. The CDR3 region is CASSLAEAGTEAFF. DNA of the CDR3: TGTGCCAGCAGCTTGGCGGAGGCAGGTACTGAAGCTTTCTTT. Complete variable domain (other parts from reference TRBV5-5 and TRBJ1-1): DAGVTQSPTHLIKTRGQQVTLRCSPISGHKSVSWYQQVLGQGPQFIFQYYEKEERGRGNFPDRFSARQFPNYSSELNVNALLLGDSALYLCASSLAEAGTEAFFGQGTRLTVV.

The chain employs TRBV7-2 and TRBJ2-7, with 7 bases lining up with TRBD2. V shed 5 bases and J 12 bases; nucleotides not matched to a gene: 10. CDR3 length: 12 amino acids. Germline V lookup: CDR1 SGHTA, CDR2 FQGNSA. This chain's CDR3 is CASSGYGLGVYF. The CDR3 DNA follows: TGTGCCAGCAGCGGATACGGACTAGGAGTGTACTTC.

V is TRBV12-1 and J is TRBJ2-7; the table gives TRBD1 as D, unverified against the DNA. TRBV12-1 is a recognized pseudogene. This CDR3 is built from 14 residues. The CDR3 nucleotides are TGTGCCAGCAGCCGAAAGACAGGGTCCTACGAGCAGTACTTC. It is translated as CASSRKTGSYEQYF.

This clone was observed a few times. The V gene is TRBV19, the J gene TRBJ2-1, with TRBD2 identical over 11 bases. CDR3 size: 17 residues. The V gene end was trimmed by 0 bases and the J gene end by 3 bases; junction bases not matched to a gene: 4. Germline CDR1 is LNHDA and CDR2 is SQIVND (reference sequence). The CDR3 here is CASSIDLAGGLYNEQFF. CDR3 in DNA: TGTGCCAGTAGTATAGATTTAGCGGGAGGGCTCTACAATGAGCAGTTCTTC.

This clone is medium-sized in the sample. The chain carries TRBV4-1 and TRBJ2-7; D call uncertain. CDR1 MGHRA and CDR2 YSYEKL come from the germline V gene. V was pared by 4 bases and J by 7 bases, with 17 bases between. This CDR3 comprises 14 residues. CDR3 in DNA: TGCGCCAGCAGCCCCATACAGACGGCGTCTGAGCAGTACTTC. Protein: CASSPIQTASEQYF.

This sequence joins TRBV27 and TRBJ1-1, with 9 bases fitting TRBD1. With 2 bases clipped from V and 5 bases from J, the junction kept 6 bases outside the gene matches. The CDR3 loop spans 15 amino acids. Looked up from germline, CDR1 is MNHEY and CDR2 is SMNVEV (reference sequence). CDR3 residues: CASSLGQGWRTEAFF. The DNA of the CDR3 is TGTGCCAGCAGTTTAGGACAGGGGTGGAGGACTGAAGCTTTCTTT.

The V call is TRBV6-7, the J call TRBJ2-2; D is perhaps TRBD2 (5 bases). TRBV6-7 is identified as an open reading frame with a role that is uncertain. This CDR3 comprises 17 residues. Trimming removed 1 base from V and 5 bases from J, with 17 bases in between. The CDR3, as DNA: TGTGCCAGCAGTTACTATAGCGCACCGACGGGTACCGGGGAGCTGTTTTTT. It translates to CASSYYSAPTGTGELFF.

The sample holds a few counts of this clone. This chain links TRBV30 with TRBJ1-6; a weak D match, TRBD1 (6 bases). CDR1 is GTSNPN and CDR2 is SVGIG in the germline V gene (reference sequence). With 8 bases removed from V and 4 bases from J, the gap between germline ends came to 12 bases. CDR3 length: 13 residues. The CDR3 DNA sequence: TGTGCCGTGACAGGCGAATATAATTCACCCCTCCACTTT. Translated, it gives CAVTGEYNSPLHF.

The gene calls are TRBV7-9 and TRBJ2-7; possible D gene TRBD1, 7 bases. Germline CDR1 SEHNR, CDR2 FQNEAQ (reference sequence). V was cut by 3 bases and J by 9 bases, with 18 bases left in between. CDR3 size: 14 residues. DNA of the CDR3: TGTGCCAGCAGCTTTTCGTCAGGGGGGAGCGGGCAGTACTTC. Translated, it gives CASSFSSGGSGQYF.

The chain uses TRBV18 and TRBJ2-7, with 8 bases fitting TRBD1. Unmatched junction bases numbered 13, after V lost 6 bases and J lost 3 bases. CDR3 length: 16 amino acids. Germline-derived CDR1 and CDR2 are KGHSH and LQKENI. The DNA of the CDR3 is TGTGCCAGCTCCCCAAACGGTGGACAGGGAAACTACGAGCAGTACTTC. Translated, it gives CASSPNGGQGNYEQYF.

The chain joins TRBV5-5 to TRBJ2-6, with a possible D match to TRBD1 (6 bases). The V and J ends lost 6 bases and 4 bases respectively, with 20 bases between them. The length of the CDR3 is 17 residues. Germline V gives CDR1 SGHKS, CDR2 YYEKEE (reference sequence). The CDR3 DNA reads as TGTGCCAGCACCGTCCGACAGGTAGAAACCGGGGCCAACGTCCTGACTTTC. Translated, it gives CASTVRQVETGANVLTF.

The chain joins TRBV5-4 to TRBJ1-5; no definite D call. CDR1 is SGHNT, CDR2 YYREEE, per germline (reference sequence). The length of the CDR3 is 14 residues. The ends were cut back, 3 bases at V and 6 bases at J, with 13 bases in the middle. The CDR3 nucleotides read TGTGCCAGCAGCTCCGGGCCAGGAGGTCAGCCCCAGCATTTT. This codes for CASSSGPGGQPQHF.

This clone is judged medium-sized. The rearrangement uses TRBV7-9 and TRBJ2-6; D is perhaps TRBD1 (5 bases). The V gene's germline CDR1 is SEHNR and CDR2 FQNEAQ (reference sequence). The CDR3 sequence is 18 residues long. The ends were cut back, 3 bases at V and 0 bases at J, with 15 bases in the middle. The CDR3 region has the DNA TGTGCCAGCAGCTTGTATCAGGGTGGGATCTCTGGGGCCAACGTCCTGACTTTC. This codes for CASSLYQGGISGANVLTF. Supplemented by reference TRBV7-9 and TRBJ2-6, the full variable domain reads DTGVSQNPRHKITKRGQNVTFRCDPISEHNRLYWYRQTLGQGPEFLTYFQNEAQLEKSRLLSDRFSAERPKGSFSTLEIQRTEQGDSAMYLCASSLYQGGISGANVLTFGAGSRLTVL.

The CDR3 DNA reads as TGTGCCAGCAGCTCCGGACAGGCCGGCGATCAGCCCCAGCATTTT. It codes for CASSSGQAGDQPQHF. This chain uses TRBV11-3 with TRBJ1-5; TRBD1 aligns across 7 bases. The germline CDR1 and CDR2 sequences are SGHNT and YENEEA. Trimming removed 4 bases from V and 5 bases from J; junction bases left unmatched: 8. CDR3 length: 15 residues.

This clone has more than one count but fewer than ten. CDR3 bases: TGTGCCATCATGGGTGTGGGCGACGAGCAGTACTTC. Its translation is CAIMGVGDEQYF. The genes are TRBV10-3 and TRBJ2-7; unclear D gene. Trimming stripped 7 bases from V and 5 bases from J, with 12 bases between. This CDR3 is built from 12 residues. The germline gives CDR1 ENHRY, CDR2 SYGVKD.

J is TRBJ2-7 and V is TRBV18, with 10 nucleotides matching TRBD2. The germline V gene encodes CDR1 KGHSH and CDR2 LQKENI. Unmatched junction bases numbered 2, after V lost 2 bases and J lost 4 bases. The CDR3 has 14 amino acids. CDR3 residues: CASSPSAGGYEQYF. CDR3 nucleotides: TGTGCCAGCTCACCATCAGCGGGAGGGTACGAGCAGTACTTC.

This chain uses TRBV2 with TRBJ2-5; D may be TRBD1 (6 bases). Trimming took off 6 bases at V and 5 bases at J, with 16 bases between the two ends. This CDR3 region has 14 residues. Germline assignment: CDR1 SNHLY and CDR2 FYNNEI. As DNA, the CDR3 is TGTGCCAGCAGCGGTCAGACAGGTCGTGAGACCCAGTACTTC. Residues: CASSGQTGRETQYF.

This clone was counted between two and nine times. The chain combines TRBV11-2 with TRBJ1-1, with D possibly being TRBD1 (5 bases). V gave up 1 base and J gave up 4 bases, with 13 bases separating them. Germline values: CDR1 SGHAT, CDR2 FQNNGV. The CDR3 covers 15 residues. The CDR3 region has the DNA TGTGCCAGCAGCTTAGGGCAGGGCTGGGGCACTGAAGCTTTCTTT. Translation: CASSLGQGWGTEAFF.

The CDR3 sequence: CASSFGDRAGYGYTF. The CDR3 bases are TGTGCCAGCAGTTTTGGGGACAGGGCTGGCTATGGCTACACCTTC. This rearrangement joins TRBV28 to TRBJ1-2; TRBD1 matches 9 bases. Germline V CDR1 and CDR2: MDHEN, SYDVKM. CDR3 size: 15 residues. Unmatched junction bases numbered 6, after V lost 3 bases and J lost 4 bases.